The clone carrying this TCR beta chain was detected only a few times. The sample is drawn from a study of T cells in Graves' hyperthyroidism and ophthalmopathy. Trimming left V 1 base short and J 7 bases short, with 14 bases between. Per the germline V gene, CDR1 is SGHAT and CDR2 is FQNNGV. CDR3 size: 16 residues. Amplification yielded TCR beta CDR3 regions, with RNA transcripts as the source. Primed by the HTBI set, a first-round RT-PCR was run on the TCR CDR3. A single record per CDR3 protein comes from TCRdb applying MiXCR to the multiplex PCR reads. The sample has some 420,000 distinct CDR3 sequences; roughly 15% are singletons.

The TCR originated in a woman aged 18-30 years with Graves' hyperthyroidism. Sequencing used blood. The J gene is TRBJ1-6, the V gene TRBV11-2, with D perhaps matching TRBD1 (6 bases). This CDR3 is CASSLGRGFANSPLHF. CDR3 bases: TGTGCCAGCAGCTTAGGTAGGGGGTTCGCCAATTCACCCCTCCACTTT.